These 27 T cell receptor beta chains originate from one sample sequenced in a study of monozygotic twins with inflammatory bowel disease. TCRdb re-called the 5' RACE reads and gives one entry per CDR3 protein, without DNA. This listing includes some 450,000 distinct CDR3 sequences. The sample comprised blood. These receptor sequences come from a human donor with ulcerative colitis or Crohn's disease, or a healthy co-twin of an affected twin (not recorded which).

The gene calls are TRBV6-1 and TRBJ2-1; with no DNA, the TCRdb D assignment of TRBD2 cannot be verified. Germline CDR1 is MNHNS and CDR2 is SASEGT. The length of the CDR3 is 14 residues. The CDR3 reads CASREHSGRGQQFF.

The chain recombines TRBV18 with TRBJ1-1. The CDR3 totals 16 residues. CDR1 KGHSH and CDR2 LQKENI come from the germline V gene. The CDR3 sequence is CASSPVMGQPDTEAFF. Variable domain in full (rest from reference TRBV18 and TRBJ1-1): NAGVMQNPRHLVRRRGQEARLRCSPMKGHSHVYWYRQLPEEGLKFMVYLQKENIIDESGMPKERFSAEFPKEGPSILRIQQVVRGDSAAYFCASSPVMGQPDTEAFFGQGTRLTVV.

V and J are TRBV18 and TRBJ1-5. The CDR3 runs 16 residues. Germline values: CDR1 KGHSH, CDR2 LQKENI. CDR3 in amino acids: CASSPEVGDFNQPQHF. The full variable domain, in which reference TRBV18 and TRBJ1-5 provide the parts outside the CDR3, is NAGVMQNPRHLVRRRGQEARLRCSPMKGHSHVYWYRQLPEEGLKFMVYLQKENIIDESGMPKERFSAEFPKEGPSILRIQQVVRGDSAAYFCASSPEVGDFNQPQHFGDGTRLSIL.

The chain recombines TRBV12-3 or TRBV12-4 with TRBJ2-7. This CDR3 has 11 residues. CDR3 protein: CASSFRSEQYF.

V gene TRBV3-1 combines with J gene TRBJ2-7; TCRdb's assignment of TRBD2 cannot be checked, as there is no DNA. Germline V gene data show CDR1 as LGHDT and CDR2 as YNNKEL (reference sequence). This CDR3 contains 18 residues. The CDR3 here is CASSQDGSSGRYSYEQYF.

This chain joins TRBV5-1 and TRBJ2-7. The CDR3 covers 15 residues. Germline V gives CDR1 SGHRS, CDR2 YFSETQ. CDR3 protein: CASSLAGISPDEQYF.

The CDR3 sequence is CATSREQSGSYNEQFF. The genes are TRBV15 and TRBJ2-1; the TRBD2 assignment by TCRdb is unverifiable without DNA. Germline CDR1 and CDR2: LNHNV and YYDKDF (reference sequence). The CDR3 consists of 16 residues.

The chain carries TRBV7-2 and TRBJ2-3. Germline V lookup: CDR1 SGHTA, CDR2 FQGNSA. The CDR3 spans 13 residues. This CDR3 is CASSLQTSDTQYF.

The V call is TRBV7-3, the J call TRBJ1-2; TCRdb's D gene call, TRBD1, goes unchecked for lack of DNA. The CDR3 has 14 residues. Germline V lookup: CDR1 SGHTA, CDR2 FQGTGA. The chain's CDR3 is CASSIDRGNYGYTF.

The chain is built from TRBV4-1 and TRBJ2-2. This CDR3 is 14 amino acids long. Germline CDR1 is MGHRA and CDR2 is YSYEKL. This CDR3 reads CASSHPRHTGELFF.

The J gene is TRBJ2-7, the V gene TRBV7-2. Germline CDR1 is SGHTA and CDR2 is FQGNSA. The CDR3 is made up of 13 amino acids. The CDR3 protein is CASSLEWGIEQYF.

V gene TRBV30 combines with J gene TRBJ2-5. Germline values: CDR1 GTSNPN, CDR2 SVGIG (reference sequence). The length of the CDR3 is 11 residues. The CDR3 sequence is CAWSVQQTQYF.

This chain connects TRBV29-1 to TRBJ1-2; TCRdb returns TRBD1, unconfirmable since there is no DNA. The CDR3 runs to 12 residues. In germline, CDR1 is SQVTM, CDR2 ANQGSEA. The CDR3 sequence: CSVGDREEGYTF.

CDR3 loop: CASSLYVSGRTQETQYF. J is TRBJ2-5 and V is TRBV27; lacking DNA, the TRBD2 call made by TCRdb goes unchecked. Germline CDR1 MNHEY, CDR2 SMNVEV (reference sequence). This CDR3 region has 17 residues.

The genes are TRBV4-2 and TRBJ1-1. The germline V gene has CDR1 LGHNA and CDR2 YNFKEQ. This CDR3 has 15 residues. Here the CDR3 reads CASSQDIRGDGISFF.

V gene TRBV5-1 combines with J gene TRBJ2-2; lacking DNA, the TRBD2 call made by TCRdb goes unchecked. The CDR3 runs 14 residues. Germline V lookup: CDR1 SGHRS, CDR2 YFSETQ. CDR3 sequence: CASSRDSPSGELFF.

The chain links TRBV7-2 to TRBJ2-3; TCRdb selects TRBD2, and the lack of DNA leaves this call unchecked. Germline V gene data show CDR1 as SGHTA and CDR2 as FQGNSA. The CDR3 sequence is 16 residues long. CDR3 sequence: CASSLMAEGWTDTQYF.

The rearrangement uses TRBV5-1 and TRBJ2-1. CDR3 length: 14 amino acids. The germline V gene has CDR1 SGHRS and CDR2 YFSETQ. CDR3 amino acids: CASSVKSSYNEQFF.

V gene TRBV18 combines with J gene TRBJ1-6. This CDR3 has 13 amino acids. Per the germline V gene, CDR1 is KGHSH and CDR2 is LQKENI. CDR3: CASSPSHNSPLHF.

The rearrangement links TRBV9 to TRBJ2-5; the TCRdb D gene call, TRBD2, has no DNA to confirm it. The CDR3 has 17 residues. The germline CDR1 and CDR2 sequences are SGDLS and YYNGEE. The CDR3 protein is CASSVGPLAGGRETQYF. The variable domain in full, with the rest retrieved from reference TRBV9 and TRBJ2-5, is DSGVTQTPKHLITATGQRVTLRCSPRSGDLSVYWYQQSLDQGLQFLIQYYNGEERAKGNILERFSAQQFPDLHSELNLSSLELGDSALYFCASSVGPLAGGRETQYFGPGTRLLVL.

The chain has TRBV20-1 and TRBJ1-1; TCRdb calls TRBD1, which cannot be checked without DNA. CDR3 length: 11 residues. Germline CDR1 and CDR2: DFQATT and SNEGSKA (reference sequence). The CDR3 here is CSGDRRAEAFF.

V is TRBV5-1 and J is TRBJ2-1; TCRdb names TRBD1, which stays unverified in the absence of DNA. The CDR3 extends over 15 amino acids. Germline CDR1 is SGHRS and CDR2 is YFSETQ. CDR3 sequence reads: CASAPGVQGHNEQFF.

J is TRBJ2-7 and V is TRBV3-1; without DNA, the TCRdb call of TRBD2 cannot be checked. The CDR3 runs 17 residues. Germline V gene sequence: CDR1 LGHDT, CDR2 YNNKEL (reference sequence). CDR3 region: CASRNGLAGAGDYEQYF.

The rearrangement links TRBV18 to TRBJ2-7; with no DNA, the TCRdb D assignment of TRBD1 cannot be verified. Per the germline V gene, CDR1 is KGHSH and CDR2 is LQKENI. This CDR3 is built from 14 residues. The CDR3 sequence is CASSPPGQTYEQYF.

The rearrangement links TRBV25-1 to TRBJ2-3; TCRdb's D call of TRBD1 is untestable without DNA. CDR1 is MGHDK, CDR2 SYGVNS, per germline. CDR3 length: 16 amino acids. The CDR3 loop reads CASSRRRGGTIDTQYF.

The chain employs TRBV7-2 and TRBJ2-1; TCRdb designates TRBD2, a call that cannot be tested without DNA. The length of the CDR3 is 14 residues. Germline-derived CDR1 and CDR2 are SGHTA and FQGNSA. CDR3 loop: CASSSEGGSYEQFF.

The chain uses TRBV5-1 and TRBJ2-5; TCRdb names TRBD1, which stays unverified in the absence of DNA. CDR1 and CDR2 from the germline V gene are SGHRS and YFSETQ. The CDR3 runs 15 residues. The CDR3: CASSAGQGALWTQYF.